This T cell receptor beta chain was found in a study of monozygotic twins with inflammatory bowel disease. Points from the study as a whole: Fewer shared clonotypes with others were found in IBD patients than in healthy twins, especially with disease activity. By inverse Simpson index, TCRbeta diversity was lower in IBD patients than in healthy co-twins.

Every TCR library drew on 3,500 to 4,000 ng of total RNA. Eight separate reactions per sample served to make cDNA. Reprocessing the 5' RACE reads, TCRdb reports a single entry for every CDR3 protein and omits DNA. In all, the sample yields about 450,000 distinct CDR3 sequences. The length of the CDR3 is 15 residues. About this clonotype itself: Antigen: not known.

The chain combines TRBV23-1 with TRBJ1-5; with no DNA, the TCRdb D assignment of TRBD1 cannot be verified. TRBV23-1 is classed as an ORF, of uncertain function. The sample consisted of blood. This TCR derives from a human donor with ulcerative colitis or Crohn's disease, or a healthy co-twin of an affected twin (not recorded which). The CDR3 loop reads CASSRFRDTAQPQHF.